The 16 T cell receptor beta chains below come from one sample, sequenced in a study of sequential checkpoint blockade in melanoma. Method: immunoSEQ multiplex PCR; TCRdb's copy keeps in-frame clones and lacks some. The data show around 3,700 clones, approximately 54% seen once. Sample treatment: randomized to nivolumab then ipilimumab (arm A) or the reverse (arm B). The material sequenced was CD8+ T cells sorted from blood (inferred from file names), taken from a patient given nivolumab and ipilimumab in sequence. The receptors were sampled from a human patient with melanoma. Some clones in this sample may be carry-over from other donors' samples.

This sequence joins TRBV29-1 and TRBJ1-2; 8 bases agree with TRBD1. CDR3 length: 13 amino acids. Germline CDR1 SQVTM, CDR2 ANQGSEA. V trimming: 5 bases; J trimming: 7 bases; junction bases outside the gene matches: 9. The CDR3 coding sequence is TGCAGCGTTCTAGGCAGGGGGCTTTCTGGCTACACCTTC. This sequence encodes CSVLGRGLSGYTF.

The rearrangement links TRBV7-2 to TRBJ1-3; 7 positions match TRBD1. In germline, CDR1 is SGHTA, CDR2 FQGNSA. With V trimmed by 5 bases and J by 6 bases, 7 bases remained unmatched. This CDR3 region has 14 residues. CDR3 DNA sequence: TGTGCCAGCAGCGAGGGACAGTCGGCAAACACCATATATTTT. Encoded protein: CASSEGQSANTIYF.

This chain joins TRBV6-5 and TRBJ2-2, with TRBD1 identical over 7 bases. The V gene's germline CDR1 is MNHEY and CDR2 SVGAGI. The CDR3 loop spans 16 amino acids. J gave up 6 bases and V 0 bases, and 7 bases lay outside the gene matches. The CDR3 region has the DNA TGTGCCAGCAGTTACTCGATTGGCAGGGGGTCCGGGGAGCTGTTTTTT. Translation: CASSYSIGRGSGELFF.

The chain combines TRBV21-1 with TRBJ2-3; the table names TRBD1, a call not compared with the DNA. TRBV21-1 is recorded as a pseudogene. This CDR3 region has 18 residues. CDR3: CASSNSLDRTTSTDTQYF. The CDR3 nucleotides read TGTGCCAGCAGCAACAGTTTGGACAGGACGACAAGCACAGATACGCAGTATTTT.

The gene calls are TRBV19 and TRBJ2-3, with 10 nucleotides matching TRBD2. The ends lost 5 bases at V and 1 base at J; junction bases unmatched: 3. The CDR3 loop spans 15 amino acids. CDR1 and CDR2 (germline): LNHDA, SQIVND (reference sequence). CDR3 loop: CASSGLAGGTDTQYF. CDR3 DNA sequence: TGTGCCAGTAGTGGGCTAGCGGGGGGCACAGATACGCAGTATTTT.

This clone has more than one count but fewer than ten. The V gene is TRBV12-5, the J gene TRBJ2-2, with D perhaps matching TRBD2 (7 bases). Trimming removed 2 bases at V and 8 bases at J, with 15 bases between. CDR3 length equals 15 residues. In germline, CDR1 is LGHNT, CDR2 FRNRAP. The CDR3 sequence: CASGLSDGGHGELFF. In nucleotides, the CDR3 is TGTGCTAGTGGTTTGTCAGACGGGGGGCATGGGGAGCTGTTTTTT. Filled out from reference TRBV12-5 and TRBJ2-2, the complete variable domain reads DARVTQTPRHKVTEMGQEVTMRCQPILGHNTVFWYRQTMMQGLELLAYFRNRAPLDDSGMPKDRFSAEMPDATLATLKIQPSEPRDSAVYFCASGLSDGGHGELFFGEGSRLTVL.

This chain joins TRBV6-5 and TRBJ2-1; TRBD1 is a possible D gene (5 bases). With 0 bases removed from V and 3 bases from J, the gap between germline ends came to 12 bases. CDR3 length: 16 residues. CDR1 and CDR2 (germline): MNHEY, SVGAGI. CDR3 in amino acids: CASSYSGQGIYNEQFF. Written as DNA, the CDR3 is TGTGCCAGCAGTTACTCAGGGCAGGGAATCTACAATGAGCAGTTCTTC.

This clone has more than one count but fewer than ten. The rearrangement uses TRBV11-2 and TRBJ2-2; D remains ambiguous. Germline lookup yields CDR1 SGHAT and CDR2 FQNNGV. V lost 4 bases to trimming and J lost 1 base, with 13 bases between them. The length of the CDR3 is 16 residues. CDR3 in amino acids: CASSSIPGWNTGELFF. CDR3 coding DNA: TGTGCCAGCAGCTCAATCCCCGGTTGGAACACCGGGGAGCTGTTTTTT. Using reference TRBV11-2 and TRBJ2-2 for the parts outside the CDR3, the full variable domain is EAGVAQSPRYKIIEKRQSVAFWCNPISGHATLYWYQQILGQGPKLLIQFQNNGVVDDSQLPKDRFSAERLKGVDSTLKIQPAKLEDSAVYLCASSSIPGWNTGELFFGEGSRLTVL.

The chain combines TRBV29-1 with TRBJ2-1; 10 bases match TRBD2. There are 15 residues in the CDR3. V trimming: 3 bases; J trimming: 0 bases; junction bases outside the gene matches: 2. The germline V gene encodes CDR1 SQVTM and CDR2 ANQGSEA. The CDR3 coding sequence is TGCAGCGTTGAGGGGACTAGCGACTCCTACAATGAGCAGTTCTTC. This sequence encodes CSVEGTSDSYNEQFF.

By share, this clone counts as medium-sized. This chain's CDR3 is CASSESPGNSNQPQHF. DNA of the CDR3: TGCGCCAGCAGTGAGTCGCCGGGGAATAGCAATCAGCCCCAGCATTTT. V usage is TRBV10-2 and J usage is TRBJ1-5, with no clear D. The V and J ends lost 0 bases and 0 bases respectively, with 9 bases between them. The CDR3 covers 16 residues. The germline gives CDR1 WSHSY, CDR2 SAAADI.

This chain uses TRBV25-1 with TRBJ2-2, with 7 bases aligning to TRBD2. With V trimmed by 4 bases and J by 5 bases, 7 bases remained unmatched. Germline CDR1 and CDR2: MGHDK and SYGVNS. This CDR3 is built from 15 residues. The CDR3 region has the DNA TGTGCCAGCAGTGTAAGCGGGGCGGAAACCGGGGAGCTGTTTTTT. It translates to CASSVSGAETGELFF.

The CDR3: CASSETGSDSNQPQHF. The CDR3 DNA follows: TGTGCCAGCAGCGAAACAGGGAGCGATAGCAATCAGCCCCAGCATTTT. The rearrangement joins TRBV9 to TRBJ1-5; TRBD1 is a possible D gene (6 bases). V lost 3 bases, J lost 0 bases, and 13 bases lay in between. CDR3 length: 16 amino acids. The germline gives CDR1 SGDLS, CDR2 YYNGEE.

This clone was counted only a few times. The gene calls are TRBV7-2 and TRBJ1-1; D is uncertain. Between the trimmed V and J ends, which lost 1 base and 4 bases, there was a span of 13 bases. This CDR3 comprises 15 residues. The germline gives CDR1 SGHTA, CDR2 FQGNSA. DNA of the CDR3: TGTGCCAGCAGCTTAGGGGTGCTCGGGGTCACTGAAGCTTTCTTT. Translation gives CASSLGVLGVTEAFF.

This clone appeared a single time. The CDR3 DNA is TGTGCCAGCAGTGAACTAGCGGGGGGGCAAGAGACCCAGTACTTC. Protein sequence: CASSELAGGQETQYF. The chain has TRBV6-1 and TRBJ2-5; 12 nucleotides align to TRBD2. Germline CDR1 and CDR2: MNHNS and SASEGT. The CDR3 spans 15 residues. The V segment lost 2 bases and the J segment 2 bases; nucleotides outside the gene matches: 0.

The J gene is TRBJ2-5, the V gene TRBV28; 8 bases match TRBD2. The J call may not be correct, given that the DNA end is closer to TRBJ2-7. There are 14 residues in the CDR3. The germline CDR1 and CDR2 sequences are MDHEN and SYDVKM. The CDR3 spells CASSLVAGKHEQYF. Written as DNA, the CDR3 is TGTGCCAGCAGTTTGGTAGCGGGGAAACACGAGCAGTACTTC.

The chain has TRBV7-9 and TRBJ1-2, with no clear D. Germline V gene sequence: CDR1 SEHNR, CDR2 FQNEAQ (reference sequence). Trimming stripped 0 bases from V and 3 bases from J, with 8 bases between. CDR3 length equals 14 residues. CDR3 coding DNA: TGTGCCAGCAGCTTAGCCCAGGTCTACTATGGCTACACCTTC. It yields the protein CASSLAQVYYGYTF. Variable domain in full (rest from reference TRBV7-9 and TRBJ1-2): DTGVSQNPRHKITKRGQNVTFRCDPISEHNRLYWYRQTLGQGPEFLTYFQNEAQLEKSRLLSDRFSAERPKGSFSTLEIQRTEQGDSAMYLCASSLAQVYYGYTFGSGTRLTVV.